The 30 T cell receptor beta chains below were found in one sample sequenced in a study of cytomegalovirus exposure and HLA in healthy donors. PCR amplification relied on 60 Vbeta primers (plus 13 Jbeta primers). Using immunoSEQ multiplex PCR, the repertoire was profiled, and TCRdb retains in-frame clones only, with some absent. Seen here are about 170,000 clones, roughly 80% observed once, and the top ten hold nearly 2.5%. Sequenced: PBMCs. All receptors derive from a male donor in good health and CMV-seronegative.

The rearrangement uses TRBV10-2 and TRBJ2-1; tentatively, D is TRBD2 (5 bases). Germline V gene sequence: CDR1 WSHSY, CDR2 SAAADI. V lost 2 bases and J 3 bases, leaving 17 bases between the germline ends. The CDR3 runs to 17 residues. The CDR3 loop reads CASSEPRLSRGYNEQFF. CDR3 nucleotide sequence: TGCGCCAGCAGTGAGCCCCGACTGTCCCGGGGCTACAATGAGCAGTTCTTC.

This chain connects TRBV6-5 to TRBJ2-5, with TRBD1 matching over 7 bases. Germline V lookup: CDR1 MNHEY, CDR2 SVGAGI. After removal of 0 bases from V and 4 bases from J, the junction contained 8 bases not matched to a gene. The CDR3 extends over 16 amino acids. The CDR3 DNA reads TGTGCCAGCAGTTACTCGACCACAGGGGCTGGAGAGACCCAGTACTTC. It encodes CASSYSTTGAGETQYF.

V usage is TRBV5-1 and J usage is TRBJ1-6; TRBD1 might be the D (5 bases). This CDR3 is 16 amino acids long. Trimming took off 4 bases at V and 4 bases at J, with 15 bases between the two ends. The germline V gene has CDR1 SGHRS and CDR2 YFSETQ. CDR3 protein: CASSAGTPAYNSPLHF. The CDR3 nucleotides are TGCGCCAGCAGCGCGGGGACGCCGGCTTATAATTCACCCCTCCACTTT.

This chain joins TRBV5-1 and TRBJ2-2; no reliable D call. Trimming pared 0 bases from V and 4 bases from J, leaving 7 bases between. Germline V gene data show CDR1 as SGHRS and CDR2 as YFSETQ. CDR3 length: 14 amino acids. The CDR3 loop is CASSLARGTGELFF. The DNA for the CDR3 is TGCGCCAGCAGCTTGGCCAGAGGCACCGGGGAGCTGTTTTTT.

CDR3 protein: CASSLTPRGLAGDEQYF. The CDR3 DNA reads TGTGCCAGCAGTTTAACCCCCCGGGGGCTAGCGGGAGACGAGCAGTACTTC. The gene calls are TRBV27 and TRBJ2-7, with TRBD2 matching 10 bases. The CDR3 is 17 residues long. V lost 2 bases to trimming and J lost 5 bases; unmatched junction nucleotides: 12. Germline assignment: CDR1 MNHEY and CDR2 SMNVEV (reference sequence).

The chain employs TRBV4-3 and TRBJ2-5; 11 bases line up with TRBD2. The CDR3 sequence is 15 residues long. Germline CDR1 LGHNA, CDR2 YSLEER. V lost 3 bases to trimming and J lost 1 base; unmatched junction nucleotides: 1. The CDR3 DNA follows: TGCGCCAGCAGCCATGGGACTAGCGGCCAAGAGACCCAGTACTTC. Protein product: CASSHGTSGQETQYF.

The rearrangement uses TRBV7-2 and TRBJ2-3; 9 positions agree with TRBD2. Germline CDR1 and CDR2: SGHTA and FQGNSA. CDR3 size: 16 residues. J was trimmed by 6 bases and V by 0 bases; bases with no gene match: 7. The CDR3 DNA is TGTGCCAGCAGCTTAGCAGCGGGAGGAAGCATGGATACGCAGTATTTT. Protein product: CASSLAAGGSMDTQYF.

This rearrangement joins TRBV29-1 to TRBJ2-5, with 11 bases fitting TRBD2. The V gene's germline CDR1 is SQVTM and CDR2 ANQGSEA. The CDR3 extends over 14 amino acids. Trimming cost V 5 bases and J 7 bases; bases outside gene matches: 9. CDR3 region: CSVSVAGGPRTQYF. The CDR3 DNA is TGCAGCGTTTCGGTAGCGGGGGGGCCAAGGACCCAGTACTTC.

The V call is TRBV19, the J call TRBJ2-7; 10 nucleotides align to TRBD2. CDR1 is LNHDA and CDR2 is SQIVND in the germline V gene (reference sequence). After removal of 3 bases from V and 5 bases from J, the junction contained 4 bases not matched to a gene. The length of the CDR3 is 14 residues. CDR3 nucleotides: TGTGCCAGTAGTATTTCTAGCGGGAGTCACGAGCAGTACTTC. This translates into CASSISSGSHEQYF.

In the case of this clone: One end of the junction fails to match germline, which may point to a read error. V and J are TRBV25-1 and TRBJ1-2; D not certain. CDR1 and CDR2 (germline): MGHDK, SYGVNS. The CDR3 covers 12 residues. The CDR3 DNA sequence: TGTGCCACCCTTGGCCCCTACTATGGCTACCCCTTC. Its protein product is CATLGPYYGYPF.

The chain links TRBV7-2 to TRBJ2-2; 9 bases are a match to TRBD1. V lost 5 bases and J lost 4; bases outside the gene matches: 2. Germline loops: CDR1 SGHTA, CDR2 FQGNSA. The CDR3 spans 14 residues. The CDR3 DNA reads TGTGCCAGCAGCCGGACAGGGGCCACCGGGGAGCTGTTTTTT. It encodes CASSRTGATGELFF.

The V call is TRBV27, the J call TRBJ1-6; D unresolved. V was shortened by 5 bases and J by 8 bases, with 10 bases between the two germline ends. Germline CDR1 MNHEY, CDR2 SMNVEV (reference sequence). The CDR3 has 13 residues. The CDR3 region has the DNA TGTGCCAGCAGTCTTCGCGATTATTCACCCCTCCACTTT. Translated: CASSLRDYSPLHF.

The chain links TRBV7-3 to TRBJ1-2, with D unclear. The CDR3 extends over 13 amino acids. The germline CDR1 and CDR2 sequences are SGHTA and FQGTGA. V was pared by 1 base and J by 8 bases, with 11 bases between. In DNA form, the CDR3 reads TGTGCCAGCAGCTTAAAGGCTAGAGAGGGCTACACCTTC. This gives the protein CASSLKAREGYTF.

This chain uses TRBV14 with TRBJ2-5, with D possibly TRBD2 on 5 matching bases. The germline V and J ends were trimmed by 4 bases and 0 bases, with 12 bases remaining between them. Germline V lookup: CDR1 SGHDN, CDR2 FVKESK. This CDR3 region has 15 residues. This chain's CDR3 is CASSPPSWYQETQYF. Here the CDR3 DNA reads TGTGCCAGCAGCCCCCCTAGCTGGTACCAAGAGACCCAGTACTTC. Supplemented by reference TRBV14 and TRBJ2-5, the full variable domain reads EAGVTQFPSHSVIEKGQTVTLRCDPISGHDNLYWYRRVMGKEIKFLLHFVKESKQDESGMPNNRFLAERTGGTYSTLKVQPAELEDSGVYFCASSPPSWYQETQYFGPGTRLLVL.

The rearrangement uses TRBV7-2 and TRBJ2-1; 7 nucleotides align to TRBD2. With V trimmed by 5 bases and J by 0 bases, 4 bases remained unmatched. Germline V lookup: CDR1 SGHTA, CDR2 FQGNSA. The CDR3 is 15 amino acids. The CDR3 sequence: CASSPRTSSYNEQFF. The CDR3, as DNA: TGTGCCAGCAGCCCTCGGACTAGCTCCTACAATGAGCAGTTCTTC.

The chain links TRBV5-1 to TRBJ2-7, with D tentatively TRBD1 (6 bases). Germline CDR1 SGHRS, CDR2 YFSETQ. Trimming removed 0 bases at V and 3 bases at J, with 10 bases between. CDR3 length: 14 residues. CDR3 nucleotides: TGCGCCAGCAGCTTGGACCCAGGGGTCTACGAGCAGTACTTC. This codes for CASSLDPGVYEQYF.

This chain joins TRBV7-2 and TRBJ1-3; 8 bases fit TRBD1. The CDR3 sequence is 16 residues long. Germline V lookup: CDR1 SGHTA, CDR2 FQGNSA. Trimming at V came to 3 bases and at J to 0 bases, leaving 4 bases not matched to a gene. CDR3 coding DNA: TGTGCCAGCAGCTTGGGACAGGCTATCTCTGGAAACACCATATATTTT. Its translation is CASSLGQAISGNTIYF.

The chain couples TRBV27 to TRBJ1-2, with TRBD1 matching over 8 bases. Germline CDR1 is MNHEY and CDR2 is SMNVEV (reference sequence). The CDR3 spans 14 residues. With V trimmed by 4 bases and J by 6 bases, 7 bases remained unmatched. The CDR3 DNA is TGTGCCAGCAGTTCCGGGACAGGCAGAGATGGCTACACCTTC. It yields the protein CASSSGTGRDGYTF.

The V and J genes are TRBV28 and TRBJ2-1, with D maybe TRBD2 (6 bases). Germline V gene lookup returns CDR1 MDHEN and CDR2 SYDVKM. V was cut by 3 bases and J by 12 bases, with 12 bases left in between. The CDR3 sequence is 12 residues long. The CDR3 bases are TGTGCCAGCAGTTTTAGGGACTTCAGGCAGTTCTTC. It translates to CASSFRDFRQFF.

This chain connects TRBV28 to TRBJ1-1, with D possibly matching TRBD1 (6 bases). V was clipped by 8 bases and J by 2 bases, with 12 bases between them. Germline V CDR1 and CDR2: MDHEN, SYDVKM. The CDR3 sequence is 13 residues long. CDR3 loop: CASGSQGNTEAFF. The CDR3 nucleotides are TGTGCCAGCGGCTCACAGGGAAACACTGAAGCTTTCTTT.

This clone has more than one count but fewer than ten. This chain uses TRBV28 with TRBJ2-2; 8 bases are a match to TRBD1. CDR3 length: 12 residues. Trimming cost V 11 bases and J 5 bases; bases outside gene matches: 4. In germline, CDR1 is MDHEN, CDR2 SYDVKM. The CDR3 loop is CAGQGQTGELFF. The DNA for the CDR3 is TGTGCCGGACAGGGACAAACCGGGGAGCTGTTTTTT.

This clone came up a few times. The rearrangement uses TRBV18 and TRBJ1-5; D might be TRBD1 (5 bases). Trimming left V 0 bases short and J 5 bases short, with 11 bases between. The germline CDR1 and CDR2 sequences are KGHSH and LQKENI. The length of the CDR3 is 15 residues. The CDR3 DNA is TGTGCCAGCTCACCACCGGGGGGTATGGATCAGCCCCAGCATTTT. Its protein product is CASSPPGGMDQPQHF.

V usage is TRBV4-2 and J usage is TRBJ1-5; weak D call: TRBD1 (6 bases). V lost 1 base and J 5 bases, leaving 12 bases between the germline ends. The CDR3 covers 15 residues. The V gene's germline CDR1 is LGHNA and CDR2 YNFKEQ. The DNA of the CDR3 is TGTGCCAGCAGCCAAGTTGGGGACACTCATCAGCCCCAGCATTTT. Its protein product is CASSQVGDTHQPQHF.

The V and J genes are TRBV7-2 and TRBJ2-7, with TRBD1 as a possible D gene (5 bases). V was pared by 4 bases and J by 0 bases, with 10 bases between. CDR1 is SGHTA and CDR2 is FQGNSA in the germline V gene. The CDR3 length is 14 residues. DNA for the CDR3: TGTGCCAGCAGCTCAGGGATATCCTCCTACGAGCAGTACTTC. This translates into CASSSGISSYEQYF.

The DNA for the CDR3 is TGTGCCAGCAGCCAGCTGACAGGGGGCGCGCATAATGAAAAACTGTTTTTT. Protein sequence: CASSQLTGGAHNEKLFF. The chain couples TRBV4-2 to TRBJ1-4, with TRBD1 matching over 10 bases. CDR3 size: 17 residues. The germline CDR1 and CDR2 sequences are LGHNA and YNFKEQ. V trimming: 3 bases; J trimming: 4 bases; junction bases outside the gene matches: 8.

This clone was counted a single time. This chain connects TRBV25-1 to TRBJ2-2; 11 bases are shared with TRBD1. CDR3 length: 16 amino acids. CDR1 and CDR2 (germline): MGHDK, SYGVNS. Trimming cost V 7 bases and J 5 bases; bases outside gene matches: 9. CDR3 loop: CASIYDGTGGTGELFF. The CDR3 nucleotides are TGTGCCAGCATTTACGACGGGACAGGGGGAACCGGGGAGCTGTTTTTT.

The chain recombines TRBV7-6 with TRBJ2-2; 10 bases align to TRBD2. From germline, CDR1 is SGHVS and CDR2 FNYEAQ. This CDR3 spans 15 amino acids. Trimming at V came to 1 base and at J to 6 bases, leaving 2 bases not matched to a gene. The CDR3 DNA reads as TGTGCCAGCAGCTTAGGACTAGCGGGCGCCGGGGAGCTGTTTTTT. Amino acids: CASSLGLAGAGELFF.

This clone has a single count. CDR3 nucleotide sequence: TGTGCCAGCAGCTTGGGGACAGGGGGATACGAGCAGTACTTC. It codes for CASSLGTGGYEQYF. The rearrangement links TRBV11-3 to TRBJ2-7; 11 bases map to TRBD1. Germline assignment: CDR1 SGHNT and CDR2 YENEEA. This CDR3 comprises 14 residues. With V trimmed by 3 bases and J by 4 bases, 2 bases remained unmatched.

The V and J genes are TRBV19 and TRBJ2-1, with 10 bases lining up with TRBD1. CDR3 length equals 12 residues. Germline CDR1 is LNHDA and CDR2 is SQIVND (reference sequence). The ends lost 5 bases at V and 15 bases at J; junction bases unmatched: 7. The DNA for the CDR3 is TGTGCCAGTAGTCCCGGGACAGGGGAGGGGTTCTTC. This translates into CASSPGTGEGFF.

This rearrangement joins TRBV4-1 to TRBJ2-3, with 14 positions matching TRBD2. The germline V gene has CDR1 MGHRA and CDR2 YSYEKL. V was clipped by 8 bases and J by 4 bases; unmatched bases: 5. CDR3 length equals 15 residues. This CDR3 is CASGTSGSFSDTQYF. Written as DNA, the CDR3 is TGCGCCAGCGGGACTAGCGGGAGTTTTTCAGATACGCAGTATTTT.